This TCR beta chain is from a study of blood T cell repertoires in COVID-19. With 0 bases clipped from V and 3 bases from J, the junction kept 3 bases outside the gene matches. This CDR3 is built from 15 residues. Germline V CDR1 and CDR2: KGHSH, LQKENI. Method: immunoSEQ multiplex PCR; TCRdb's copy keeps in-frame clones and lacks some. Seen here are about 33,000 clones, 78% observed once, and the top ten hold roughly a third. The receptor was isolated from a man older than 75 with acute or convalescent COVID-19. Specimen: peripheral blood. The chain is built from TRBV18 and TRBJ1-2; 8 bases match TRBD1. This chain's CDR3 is CASSPPRQGYYGYTF. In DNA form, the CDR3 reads TGTGCCAGCTCACCACCGAGACAGGGGTACTATGGCTACACCTTC.